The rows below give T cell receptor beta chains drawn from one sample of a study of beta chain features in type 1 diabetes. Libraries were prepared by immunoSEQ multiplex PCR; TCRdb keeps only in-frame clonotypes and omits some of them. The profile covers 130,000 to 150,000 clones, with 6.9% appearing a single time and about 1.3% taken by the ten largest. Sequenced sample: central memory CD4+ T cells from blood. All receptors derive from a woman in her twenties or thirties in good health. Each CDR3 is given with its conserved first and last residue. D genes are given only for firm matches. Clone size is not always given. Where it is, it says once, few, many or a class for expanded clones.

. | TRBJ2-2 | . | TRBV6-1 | TGTGCCAGCGGGTGGGGAGACACCGGGGAGCTGTTTTTT | CASGWGDTGELFF
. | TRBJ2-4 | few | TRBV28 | TGTGCCAGCAGCTCTCGGGTGGGCATTCAGTACTTC | CASSSRVGIQYF
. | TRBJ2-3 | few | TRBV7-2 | TGTGCCAGCAGCACCGACAGGCCAGATACGCAGTATTTT | CASSTDRPDTQYF
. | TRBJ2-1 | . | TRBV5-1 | TGCGCCAGCAGCCTAGACGGTGAGCAGTTCTTC | CASSLDGEQFF
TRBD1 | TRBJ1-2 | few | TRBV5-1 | TGCGCCAGCAGCTTGGACAACCCAGACAGGGCTGGCTACACCTTC | CASSLDNPDRAGYTF
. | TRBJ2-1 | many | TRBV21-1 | TGTGCCAGCTCGGCACCTAGCGGGGCTTACAATGAGCAGTTCTTC | CASSAPSGAYNEQFF
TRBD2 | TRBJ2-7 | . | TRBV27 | TGTGCCAGCAGTTTGTTTGTTCCTAGCGGCAACTACGAGCAGTACTTC | CASSLFVPSGNYEQYF
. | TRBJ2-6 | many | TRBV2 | TGTGCCAGCAGTGAAGCGCTTAGCTCTGGGGCCAACGTCCTGACTTTC | CASSEALSSGANVLTF
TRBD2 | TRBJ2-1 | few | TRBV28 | TGTGCCAGCAGTTTATGGCTAGCGGGCAACAATGAGCAGTTCTTC | CASSLWLAGNNEQFF
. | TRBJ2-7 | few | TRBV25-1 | TGTGCCAGCAGTGAATATCCACTCTACGAGCAGTACTTC | CASSEYPLYEQYF
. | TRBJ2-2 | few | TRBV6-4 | TGTGCCAGCAGTGCCACTAGCACCGGGGAGCTGTTTTTT | CASSATSTGELFF
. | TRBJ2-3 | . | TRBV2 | TGTGCCAGCAGTGTTCAGGGTGCAGGCACAGATACGCAGTATTTT | CASSVQGAGTDTQYF
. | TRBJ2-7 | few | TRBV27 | TGTGCCAGCAGTTTAGACAGGACCAACTACGAGCAGTACTTC | CASSLDRTNYEQYF
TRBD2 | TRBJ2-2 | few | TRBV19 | TGTGCCAGTAGTCCAGTACGGGGGGGCGTTAGCACCGGGGAGCTGTTTTTT | CASSPVRGGVSTGELFF
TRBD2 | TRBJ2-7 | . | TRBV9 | TGTGCCAGCAGCCCAAGACTAGCGGCTTCGGGGGAGCAGTACTTC | CASSPRLAASGEQYF
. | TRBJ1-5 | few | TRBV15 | TGTGCCACCAGCAGAGATCCCTATAGCAATCAGCCCCAGCATTTT | CATSRDPYSNQPQHF
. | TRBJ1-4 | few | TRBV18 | TGTGCCAGCTCACAGAGTTTGGCAACTAATGAAAAACTGTTTTTT | CASSQSLATNEKLFF
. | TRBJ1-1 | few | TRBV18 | TGTGCCAGCTCACCACGGGAGGGGGTCGAAAACACTGAAGCTTTCTTT | CASSPREGVENTEAFF
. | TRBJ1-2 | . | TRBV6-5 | TGTGCCAGCAGTGACTCGTCGGGAGCCTATGGCTACACCTTC | CASSDSSGAYGYTF
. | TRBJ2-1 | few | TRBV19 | TGTGCCAGTAGTGAAAAGCCTCGCAACGTTCCGTTCTTC | CASSEKPRNVPFF
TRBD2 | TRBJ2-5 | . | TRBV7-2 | TGTGCCAGCAGCTTAGCGCTTGGCGGGGGACAAGAGACCCAGTACTTC | CASSLALGGGQETQYF
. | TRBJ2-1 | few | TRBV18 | TGTGCCAGCTCACCCAACAATGAGCAGTTCTTC | CASSPNNEQFF
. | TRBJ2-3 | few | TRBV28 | TGTGCCAGCAGTTTCTCGGTCGGGGTCACGGGAACCGAGACAGATACGCAGTATTTT | CASSFSVGVTGTETDTQYF
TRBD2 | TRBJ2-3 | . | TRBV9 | TGTGCCAGCAGCGCGGGACTAGCAACGGATACGCAGTATTTT | CASSAGLATDTQYF